The TCR beta chain described here comes from a study of T cell changes during pregnancy in multiple sclerosis. J gave up 9 bases and V 3 bases, and 14 bases lay outside the gene matches. This CDR3 has 15 residues. Germline loops: CDR1 KGHSH, CDR2 LQKENI. The protocol was immunoSEQ multiplex PCR, while the TCRdb copy is restricted to in-frame clones and leaves out a portion. Found here are approximately 40,000 clones, 95% to 96% of them singletons; the top ten hold about 1%. This TCR was recovered from a female donor with multiple sclerosis, enrolled in a pregnancy study. The sample consisted of peripheral blood, taken in the second trimester of pregnancy. The chain is built from TRBV18 and TRBJ2-7; TRBD1 matches at 7 bases. The CDR3 region is CASSPSVGQVVAQYF. CDR3 DNA sequence: TGTGCCAGCTCACCCAGCGTCGGACAGGTCGTCGCGCAGTACTTC. The entire variable domain, with the rest obtained from reference TRBV18 and TRBJ2-7, is as follows: NAGVMQNPRHLVRRRGQEARLRCSPMKGHSHVYWYRQLPEEGLKFMVYLQKENIIDESGMPKERFSAEFPKEGPSILRIQQVVRGDSAAYFCASSPSVGQVVAQYFGPGTRLTVT.